This TCR beta chain was profiled in a study of blood T cell repertoires in COVID-19. Study context: COVID-19 samples collected from the United States, Italy and Spain covered acute and convalescent phases. PBMCs, B-cell-depleted T cells, or T cells were the source of the cDNA or gDNA that made up the material.

Measured with immunoSEQ multiplex PCR; TCRdb has only the in-frame clones, and not every one. The sample has tens of thousands of clones, around 87% seen once. CDR1 and CDR2 from the germline V gene are SNHLY and FYNNEI. The CDR3 extends over 14 amino acids. Trimming cost V 4 bases and J 5 bases; bases outside gene matches: 4. Sample: peripheral blood. V is TRBV2 and J is TRBJ1-1; 10 bases match TRBD1. The receptor's source is a human donor in a cohort sampled during active COVID-19. As DNA, the CDR3 is TGTGCCAGCAGTGGACAGGGGGCTATAACTGAAGCTTTCTTT. Protein sequence: CASSGQGAITEAFF.